These T cell receptor beta chains were read from a single sample in a study of shared clonotypes between healthy human individuals. Clones were sequenced by immunoSEQ multiplex PCR, and TCRdb holds only the in-frame ones, with some missing. In the table there are about 980,000 clones, 76% of which are singletons. Sequencing was carried out using memory CD4+ T cells sorted from blood. These receptors all stem from a young man in good health. CDR3s include the opening cysteine and the closing phenylalanine or tryptophan.

v_call cdr3_aa
TRBV6-6 CASMQLETQYF
TRBV11-2 CASSLGTGKSSYNEQFF
TRBV2 CASSFPTGSGTEAFF
TRBV19 CASSSQGWTEAFF
TRBV9 CASSAILGGLNYGYTF
TRBV30 CAWSVRGGGSYGYTF
TRBV25-1 CASSEWGAGAFSYNEQFF
TRBV5-1 CASSPEGGRGEKLFF
TRBV5-1 CASRRDGYSGANVLTF
TRBV5-1 CASSLTAGQAYEQYF
TRBV10-3 CAISDATDTQYF
TRBV25-1 CASRQDPGSSLYNEQFF
TRBV7-8 CASSSTWRAGNEQFF
TRBV7-2 CASSLRAAPLHF
TRBV30 CAWRYSYNTGELFF
TRBV27 CASKTADRYEQFF
TRBV4-1 CASSQDLTGKAYGYTF
TRBV7-9 CASSRDSTTDTQYF
TRBV27 CASSPRDRSYEQYF
TRBV7-9 CASSLWSGTGGTYGYTF
TRBV6-6 CASSKGLAGGIGWYF
TRBV5-1 CASSLRGPDSPLHF
TRBV10-2 CASSKRDLNQPQHF
TRBV10-2 CASSNPDRVNEKLFF
TRBV19 CASSIGQQGRNIQYF
TRBV6-5 CASSLGQGGNQPQHF
TRBV11-1 CASSFTGAGTGELFF
TRBV28 CASTGTYYEQYF
TRBV25-1 CASGTLAGGLEQYF
TRBV30 CASRAGKETQYF
TRBV7-2 CAASNGWETQYF
TRBV7-6 CASSSSHRPSNEKLFF
TRBV6-5 CASSSQINTEAFF